This TCR beta chain was captured by sequencing in a study of blood T cell repertoires in COVID-19. Study-level background: What the recovered Cohort 3 donors had was two negative PCRs, clearance, or symptom resolution. Specimens from acute and convalescent COVID-19 originated in the United States, Italy and Spain.

Assay: immunoSEQ multiplex PCR; the TCRdb copy retains only in-frame clones and omits some. This sample has approximately 190,000 clones; 86% occur once, and the top ten carry about 26%. Germline V gene data show CDR1 as PRHDT and CDR2 as FYEKMQ (reference sequence). The CDR3 runs to 14 residues. V was pared by 0 bases and J by 4 bases, with 9 bases between. Across 20 to 25 US areas, participants ranged in age from roughly 18 to 89 years. Clinical history as reported by participants underpinned cohort assignment. Sequenced: PBMCs or T cells enriched from blood (not recorded which). V usage is TRBV13 and J usage is TRBJ1-1; D not resolved. The sequence derives from a woman in her forties in a cohort exposed to, infected with or recovered from COVID-19 (not recorded which). The CDR3 DNA sequence: TGTGCCAGCAGCTTAGGAGCGTTGGGCACTGAAGCTTTCTTT. Its translation: CASSLGALGTEAFF.